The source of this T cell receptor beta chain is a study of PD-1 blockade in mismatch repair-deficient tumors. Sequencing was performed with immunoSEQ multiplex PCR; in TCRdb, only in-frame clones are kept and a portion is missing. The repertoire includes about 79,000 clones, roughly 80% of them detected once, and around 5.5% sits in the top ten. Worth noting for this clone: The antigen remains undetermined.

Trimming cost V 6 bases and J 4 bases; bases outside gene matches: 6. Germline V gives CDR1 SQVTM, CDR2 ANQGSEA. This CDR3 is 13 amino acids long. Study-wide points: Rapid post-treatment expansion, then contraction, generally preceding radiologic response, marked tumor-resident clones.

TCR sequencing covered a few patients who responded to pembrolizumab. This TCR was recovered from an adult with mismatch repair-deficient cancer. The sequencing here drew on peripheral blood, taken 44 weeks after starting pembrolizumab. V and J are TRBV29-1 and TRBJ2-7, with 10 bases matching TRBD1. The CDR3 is CSVGRDRGYEQYF. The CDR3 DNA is TGCAGCGTGGGGCGGGACAGGGGTTACGAGCAGTACTTC.